This T cell receptor beta chain was found in a study of CD8+ T cells in alopecia areata. From germline, CDR1 is SGHTA and CDR2 FQGNSA. The V gene lost 1 base and the J gene lost 7 bases, with 12 bases spanning the gap. This CDR3 is 14 amino acids long. This clone was seen just once. The antigen is undetermined. Treatment meaning: oral pan-JAK inhibitor, 5-10 mg twice daily. Study-level results: Lesional scalp displayed greater clonality than normal scalp, most notably in alopecia totalis/universalis.

Extraction of RNA preceded its reverse transcription into cDNA, which served as the sequencing template. Sequenced by immunoSEQ multiplex PCR; TCRdb stores in-frame clones only, minus some. The sample gives about 210,000 clones, around three fifths of which show up once; around 4% is in the top ten. The clonotype was recovered from a human donor with alopecia areata. The material was CD4+ T cells sorted from blood, obtained at week 4, from a patient treated with tofacitinib. The chain links TRBV7-2 to TRBJ2-3; tentatively, D is TRBD1 or TRBD2 (5 bases each). For the CDR3, the DNA is TGTGCCAGCAGCTTAGACGGGACGGGGAATACGCAGTATTTT. It encodes CASSLDGTGNTQYF.